One sample yielded the 26 T cell receptor beta chains listed below, sequenced in a study of blood T cell repertoires in COVID-19. Using immunoSEQ multiplex PCR, the repertoire was profiled, and TCRdb retains in-frame clones only, with some absent. The table includes roughly 85,000 clones, 86% detected once. Sequencing was done on a sample of peripheral blood. These TCRs come from a man between 45 and 60 years old with active or convalescent COVID-19.

The rearrangement links TRBV12-5 to TRBJ2-3; no reliable D call. Germline loops: CDR1 LGHNT, CDR2 FRNRAP. The germline V and J ends were trimmed by 0 bases and 1 base, with 20 bases remaining between them. There are 19 residues in the CDR3. This CDR3 is CASGLVRPEVDKCTDTQYF. The CDR3 DNA is TGTGCTAGTGGTTTGGTAAGGCCCGAGGTTGATAAGTGCACAGATACGCAGTATTTT.

The chain carries TRBV12-5 and TRBJ2-1, with TRBD2 identical over 9 bases. This CDR3 is 16 amino acids long. Unmatched junction bases numbered 15, after V lost 5 bases and J lost 10 bases. Germline CDR1 is LGHNT and CDR2 is FRNRAP. The CDR3 coding sequence is TGTGCTAGTGGTGGCACCGGGACTAGCTCCCCCAACGAGCAGTTCTTC. Translation: CASGGTGTSSPNEQFF.

V and J are TRBV6-6 and TRBJ1-2; no clear D. Trimming took off 9 bases at V and 3 bases at J, with 8 bases between the two ends. This CDR3 has 11 amino acids. Per the germline V gene, CDR1 is MNHNY and CDR2 is SVGAGI (reference sequence). CDR3 residues: CASSTDYGYTF. As DNA, the CDR3 is TGTGCCAGTTCTACAGACTATGGCTACACCTTC.

The chain recombines TRBV6-5 with TRBJ2-7; 8 nucleotides line up with TRBD1. V lost 6 bases, J lost 0 bases, and 4 bases stayed unmatched. The CDR3 is made up of 14 amino acids. Germline V gene lookup returns CDR1 MNHEY and CDR2 SVGAGI. The DNA of the CDR3 is TGTGCCAGCAGGCGGACAGGGAGCTCCTACGAGCAGTACTTC. It specifies CASRRTGSSYEQYF.

The genes are TRBV13 and TRBJ1-3; tentatively, D is TRBD1 (5 bases). CDR1 and CDR2 from the germline V gene are PRHDT and FYEKMQ (reference sequence). CDR3 size: 16 residues. V gave up 6 bases and J gave up 0 bases, with 15 bases separating them. In DNA, the CDR3 is TGTGCCAGCAGACTCAGGGCCGGAAGCTCTGGAAACACCATATATTTT. Translated, it gives CASRLRAGSSGNTIYF. Supplemented by reference TRBV13 and TRBJ1-3, the full variable domain reads AAGVIQSPRHLIKEKRETATLKCYPIPRHDTVYWYQQGPGQDPQFLISFYEKMQSDKGSIPDRFSAQQFSDYHSELNMSSLELGDSALYFCASRLRAGSSGNTIYFGEGSWLTVV.

The chain is built from TRBV9 and TRBJ1-2, with 7 bases aligning to TRBD1. Per germline, CDR1 SGDLS and CDR2 YYNGEE. The CDR3 is 13 residues long. V shed 1 base, J shed 4 bases, and the junction held 1 base outside the gene matches. The CDR3 DNA reads TGTGCCAGCAGCGTATCAGGGGGCTATGGCTACACCTTC. Protein sequence: CASSVSGGYGYTF.

The chain is built from TRBV2 and TRBJ1-4; the match to TRBD1 covers 7 bases. With 6 bases clipped from V and 2 bases from J, the junction kept 6 bases outside the gene matches. CDR3 size: 15 residues. Germline V gene sequence: CDR1 SNHLY, CDR2 FYNNEI. The CDR3 bases are TGTGCCAGCAGATCTACAGGGGCCACTAATGAAAAACTGTTTTTT. Amino acids: CASRSTGATNEKLFF. Complete variable domain (other parts from reference TRBV2 and TRBJ1-4): EPEVTQTPSHQVTQMGQEVILRCVPISNHLYFYWYRQILGQKVEFLVSFYNNEISEKSEIFDDQFSVERPDGSNFTLKIRSTKLEDSAMYFCASRSTGATNEKLFFGSGTQLSVL.

The chain employs TRBV28 and TRBJ1-1; D may be TRBD1 (5 bases). The CDR3 spans 13 residues. Germline loops: CDR1 MDHEN, CDR2 SYDVKM. Between the trimmed V and J ends, which lost 10 bases and 2 bases, there was a span of 14 bases. The CDR3 loop reads CAIQGGVNTEAFF. In DNA, the CDR3 is TGTGCCATCCAGGGTGGGGTCAACACTGAAGCTTTCTTT.

The chain has TRBV3-1 (or the pseudogene TRBV3-2) and TRBJ2-7; TRBD2 might be the D (5 bases). Germline V gene lookup returns CDR1 LGHDT and CDR2 YNNKEL (reference sequence). The CDR3 has 15 residues. V lost 2 bases and J lost 2, with 13 bases in between. The CDR3 reads CASSQTDYGPYEQYF. The DNA for the CDR3 is TGTGCCAGCAGCCAAACCGACTACGGCCCCTACGAGCAGTACTTC.

The chain carries TRBV5-1 and TRBJ2-7; D possibly corresponds to TRBD2 (5 bases). Germline V gene data show CDR1 as SGHRS and CDR2 as YFSETQ. V was clipped by 4 bases and J by 0 bases, with 11 bases between them. CDR3 length: 14 residues. In nucleotides, the CDR3 is TGCGCCAGCAGCACAACCGGGAACTCCTACGAGCAGTACTTC. Its protein product is CASSTTGNSYEQYF. Variable domain in full (rest from reference TRBV5-1 and TRBJ2-7): KAGVTQTPRYLIKTRGQQVTLSCSPISGHRSVSWYQQTPGQGLQFLFEYFSETQRNKGNFPGRFSGRQFSNSRSEMNVSTLELGDSALYLCASSTTGNSYEQYFGPGTRLTVT.

In regard to this clone: Other DNA variants within this sample encode the same CDR3. The chain links TRBV6-5 to TRBJ1-5; D is possibly TRBD1 (6 bases). The V and J ends lost 2 bases and 1 base respectively, with 6 bases between them. Germline V gene sequence: CDR1 MNHEY, CDR2 SVGAGI. The CDR3 length is 14 residues. The CDR3 loop is CASSYRGSNQPQHF. The CDR3 nucleotides are TGTGCCAGCAGTTACAGGGGGAGCAATCAGCCCCAGCATTTT.

This chain uses TRBV9 with TRBJ2-6; D gene unclear. Germline V gene sequence: CDR1 SGDLS, CDR2 YYNGEE. The CDR3 has 17 amino acids. Trimming took 4 bases from V and 4 from J, leaving 18 bases between them. The CDR3 DNA reads as TGTGCCAGCAGCCCGAATAGCCCGGCCTCGGGGGCCAACGTCCTGACTTTC. Its translation: CASSPNSPASGANVLTF.

V is TRBV7-8 and J is TRBJ1-3; 7 bases are a match to TRBD1. V gave up 7 bases and J gave up 0 bases; unmatched junction bases: 12. The germline V gene encodes CDR1 SGHVS and CDR2 FQNEAQ. The CDR3 loop spans 17 amino acids. The CDR3 nucleotides are TGTGCCAGCACCGAAGCTTGGGACAGAGGCTCTGGAAACACCATATATTTT. Its translation is CASTEAWDRGSGNTIYF.

The chain carries TRBV4-3 and TRBJ2-1; TRBD2 is a possible D gene (6 bases). CDR1 LGHNA and CDR2 YSLEER come from the germline V gene. This CDR3 is 16 amino acids long. V shed 1 base and J shed 9 bases, with 19 bases lying between them. Written as DNA, the CDR3 is TGCGCCAGCAGCCAAGTTCATAGAGGAGGGTTCGGTGAGCAGTTCTTC. This encodes CASSQVHRGGFGEQFF.

The chain combines TRBV21-1 with TRBJ2-1; the table's D gene call, TRBD1, was not cross checked with the DNA. TRBV21-1 counts as a pseudogene. This CDR3 has 21 amino acids. CDR3 sequence: CASSKTICGTGGPGSYNEQFF. The CDR3 bases are TGTGCCAGCAGCAAAACGATCTGCGGGACAGGGGGACCTGGCTCCTACAATGAGCAGTTCTTC.

J is TRBJ1-1 and V is TRBV21-1; the D call of TRBD1 is as the table states it, not checked on the DNA. TRBV21-1 is deemed a pseudogene. The CDR3 spans 18 residues. CDR3 DNA sequence: TGTGCCAGCAGCAAACTTTACAACGACAGGGCAGGGAACACTGAAGCTTTCTTT. Translated, it gives CASSKLYNDRAGNTEAFF.

V is TRBV2 and J is TRBJ2-1; weak D call: TRBD2 (6 bases). CDR3 length equals 15 residues. Germline V gives CDR1 SNHLY, CDR2 FYNNEI. V dropped 7 bases and J dropped 0 bases, with 13 bases sitting between them. This CDR3 reads CASKFGGTSYNEQFF. CDR3 DNA sequence: TGTGCCAGCAAATTCGGCGGGACCTCCTACAATGAGCAGTTCTTC.

The chain links TRBV4-3 to TRBJ2-7, with D hard to call. V gave up 3 bases and J gave up 0 bases, with 18 bases separating them. Per the germline V gene, CDR1 is LGHNA and CDR2 is YSLEER. The CDR3 spans 17 residues. CDR3 DNA sequence: TGCGCCAGCAGCCAGCACTTCCCGCGGAACCCCTCCTACGAGCAGTACTTC. Translating it yields CASSQHFPRNPSYEQYF.

The chain combines TRBV28 with TRBJ1-2; TRBD1 matches 8 bases. The CDR3 has 16 amino acids. V lost 4 bases and J lost 8; bases outside the gene matches: 15. CDR1 MDHEN and CDR2 SYDVKM come from the germline V gene. CDR3 nucleotides: TGTGCCAGCAGTTCAACCACCGTGGACAGGGAAAGGGGCTACACCTTC. Translated, it gives CASSSTTVDRERGYTF.

Only one count was recorded for this clone. The chain uses TRBV5-6 and TRBJ2-3; 9 nucleotides agree with TRBD2. CDR1 is SGHDT, CDR2 YYEEEE, per germline. This CDR3 is 16 amino acids long. The ends lost 3 bases at V and 2 bases at J; junction bases unmatched: 7. In nucleotides, the CDR3 is TGTGCCAGCAGCTCGAGCGGGAGGAGATCCACAGATACGCAGTATTTT. Its protein product is CASSSSGRRSTDTQYF.

This clone was recorded once. V and J are TRBV7-2 and TRBJ1-2; TRBD1 might be the D (5 bases). The CDR3 loop spans 13 amino acids. V was pared by 4 bases and J by 8 bases, with 14 bases between. Germline CDR1 and CDR2: SGHTA and FQGNSA. This CDR3 is CASSYTWGVGYTF. The CDR3 nucleotides read TGTGCCAGCAGCTATACCTGGGGGGTGGGCTACACCTTC.

V and J are TRBV4-2 and TRBJ2-7; D possibly corresponds to TRBD1 (6 bases). Deletions cut 0 bases from V and 2 bases from J, with 11 bases between. CDR3 size: 15 residues. Germline V gene sequence: CDR1 LGHNA, CDR2 YNFKEQ. The CDR3 is CASSQEGDIAYEQYF. CDR3 DNA: TGTGCCAGCAGCCAAGAAGGGGACATAGCCTACGAGCAGTACTTC.

In this sample, this clone turned up once. The chain joins TRBV29-1 to TRBJ2-1; TRBD2 matches 8 bases. The V segment lost 2 bases and the J segment 6 bases; nucleotides outside the gene matches: 6. CDR3 size: 14 residues. The germline CDR1 and CDR2 sequences are SQVTM and ANQGSEA. The CDR3 DNA reads TGCAGCGTTGAAAAGGGCGGGAGGTTCAATGAGCAGTTCTTC. As protein: CSVEKGGRFNEQFF.

The chain employs TRBV25-1 and TRBJ1-1, with D tentatively TRBD1 (6 bases). CDR1 is MGHDK and CDR2 is SYGVNS in the germline V gene. The CDR3 has 12 amino acids. Trimming stripped 6 bases from V and 1 base from J, with 6 bases between. In nucleotides, the CDR3 is TGTGCCAGCAGACAGGGGAACACTGAAGCTTTCTTT. Amino acids: CASRQGNTEAFF.

As to this clone: The same CDR3 arises from other DNA sequences in this sample as well. The V gene is TRBV5-6, the J gene TRBJ2-1; TRBD2 matches 9 bases. Germline loops: CDR1 SGHDT, CDR2 YYEEEE. V shed 1 base and J 5 bases; nucleotides not matched to a gene: 4. The CDR3 totals 15 residues. CDR3 in amino acids: CASSLPGLAHNEQFF. The DNA of the CDR3 is TGTGCCAGCAGCTTGCCGGGACTAGCACACAATGAGCAGTTCTTC.

The chain has TRBV5-5 and TRBJ2-5; D remains unclear. Germline V gene lookup returns CDR1 SGHKS and CDR2 YYEKEE (reference sequence). Trimming took off 4 bases at V and 0 bases at J, with 7 bases between the two ends. The CDR3 contains 13 residues. The CDR3 protein is CASSPEYQETQYF. The CDR3, as DNA: TGTGCCAGCAGCCCCGAGTACCAAGAGACCCAGTACTTC.